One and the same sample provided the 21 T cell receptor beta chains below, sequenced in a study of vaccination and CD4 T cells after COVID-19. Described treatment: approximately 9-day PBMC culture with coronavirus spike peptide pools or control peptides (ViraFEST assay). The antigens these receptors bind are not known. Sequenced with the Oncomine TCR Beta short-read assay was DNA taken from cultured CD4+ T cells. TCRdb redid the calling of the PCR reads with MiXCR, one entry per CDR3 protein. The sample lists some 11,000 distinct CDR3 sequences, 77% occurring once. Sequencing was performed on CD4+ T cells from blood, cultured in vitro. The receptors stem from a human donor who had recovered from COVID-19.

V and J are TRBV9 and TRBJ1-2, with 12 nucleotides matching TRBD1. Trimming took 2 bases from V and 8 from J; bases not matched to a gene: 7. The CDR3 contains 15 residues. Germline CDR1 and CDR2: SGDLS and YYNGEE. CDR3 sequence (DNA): TGTGCCAGCAGCGTTGAGGGACAGGGGGCGCGGGGCTACACCTTC. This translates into CASSVEGQGARGYTF.

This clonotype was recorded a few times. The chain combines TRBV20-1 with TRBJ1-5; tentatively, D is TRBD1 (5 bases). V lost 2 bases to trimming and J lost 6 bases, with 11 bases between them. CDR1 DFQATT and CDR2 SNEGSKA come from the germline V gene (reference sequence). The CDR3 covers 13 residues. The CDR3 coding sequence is TGCAGTGCTAGAACGCGGGGGGTTCAGCCCCAGCATTTT. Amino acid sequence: CSARTRGVQPQHF.

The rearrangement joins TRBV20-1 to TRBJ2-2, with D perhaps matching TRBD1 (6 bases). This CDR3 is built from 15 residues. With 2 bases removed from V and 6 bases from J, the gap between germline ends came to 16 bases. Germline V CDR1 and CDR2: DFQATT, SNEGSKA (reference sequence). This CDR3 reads CSARKGVGASGELFF. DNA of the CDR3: TGCAGTGCTAGAAAGGGAGTGGGGGCCTCCGGGGAGCTGTTTTTT.

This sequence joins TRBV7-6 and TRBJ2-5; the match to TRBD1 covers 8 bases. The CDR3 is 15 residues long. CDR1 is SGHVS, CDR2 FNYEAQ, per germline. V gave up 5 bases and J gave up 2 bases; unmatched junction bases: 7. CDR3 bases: TGTGCCAGCAGCGTCGGGACAGGCCCTCAAGAGACCCAGTACTTC. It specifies CASSVGTGPQETQYF.

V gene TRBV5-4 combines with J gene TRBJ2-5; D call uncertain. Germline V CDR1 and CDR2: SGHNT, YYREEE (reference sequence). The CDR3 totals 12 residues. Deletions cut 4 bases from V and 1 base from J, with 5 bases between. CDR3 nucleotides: TGTGCCAGCAGCCCAAGCCAAGAGACCCAGTACTTC. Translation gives CASSPSQETQYF.

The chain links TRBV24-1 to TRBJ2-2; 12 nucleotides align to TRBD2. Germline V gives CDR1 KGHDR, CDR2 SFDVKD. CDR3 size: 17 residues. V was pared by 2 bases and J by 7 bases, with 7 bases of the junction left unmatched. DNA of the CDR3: TGTGCCACCAGTGATTATTCTAGCGGGAGGGCCGGCGGGGAGCTGTTTTTT. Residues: CATSDYSSGRAGGELFF.

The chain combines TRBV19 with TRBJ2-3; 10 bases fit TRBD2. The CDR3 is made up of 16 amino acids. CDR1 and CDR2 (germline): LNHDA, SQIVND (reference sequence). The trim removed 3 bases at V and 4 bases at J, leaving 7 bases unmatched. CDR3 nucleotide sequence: TGTGCCAGTAGTATGATGGCTAGCGGGGGCGCAGATACGCAGTATTTT. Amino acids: CASSMMASGGADTQYF. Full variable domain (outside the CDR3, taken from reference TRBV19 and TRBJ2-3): DGGITQSPKYLFRKEGQNVTLSCEQNLNHDAMYWYRQDPGQGLRLIYYSQIVNDFQKGDIAEGYSVSREKKESFPLTVTSAQKNPTAFYLCASSMMASGGADTQYFGPGTRLTVL.

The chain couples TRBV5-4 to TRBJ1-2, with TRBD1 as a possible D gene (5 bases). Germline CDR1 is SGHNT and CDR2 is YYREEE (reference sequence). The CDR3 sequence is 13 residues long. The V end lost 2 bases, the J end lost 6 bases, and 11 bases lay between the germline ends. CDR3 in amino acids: CASSFFSGDGYTF. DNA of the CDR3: TGTGCCAGCAGCTTCTTCTCGGGGGATGGCTACACCTTC.

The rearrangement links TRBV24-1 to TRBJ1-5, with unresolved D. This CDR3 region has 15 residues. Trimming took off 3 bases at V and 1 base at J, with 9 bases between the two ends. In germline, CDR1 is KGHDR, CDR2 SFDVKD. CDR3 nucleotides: TGTGCCACCAGTGATAATCTCGAAAGCAATCAGCCCCAGCATTTT. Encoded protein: CATSDNLESNQPQHF.

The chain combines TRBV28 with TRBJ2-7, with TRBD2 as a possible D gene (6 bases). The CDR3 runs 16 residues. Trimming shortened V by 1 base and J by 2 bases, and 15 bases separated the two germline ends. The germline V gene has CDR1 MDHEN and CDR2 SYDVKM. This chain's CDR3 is CASSLLGGVPPYEQYF. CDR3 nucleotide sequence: TGTGCCAGCAGTTTATTGGGGGGAGTCCCCCCCTACGAGCAGTACTTC.

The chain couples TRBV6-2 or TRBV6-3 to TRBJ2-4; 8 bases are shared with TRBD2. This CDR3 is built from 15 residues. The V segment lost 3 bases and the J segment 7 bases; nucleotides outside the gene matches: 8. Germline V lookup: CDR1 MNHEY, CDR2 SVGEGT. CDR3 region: CASSYTAGVSNIQYF. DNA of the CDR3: TGTGCCAGCAGTTATACAGCGGGAGTGTCGAACATTCAGTACTTC.

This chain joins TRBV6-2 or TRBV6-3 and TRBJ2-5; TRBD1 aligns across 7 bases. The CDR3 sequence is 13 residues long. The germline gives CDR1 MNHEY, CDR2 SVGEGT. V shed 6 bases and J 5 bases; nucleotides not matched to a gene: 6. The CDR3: CASRPTGWETQYF. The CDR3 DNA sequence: TGTGCCAGCAGGCCGACAGGGTGGGAGACCCAGTACTTC.

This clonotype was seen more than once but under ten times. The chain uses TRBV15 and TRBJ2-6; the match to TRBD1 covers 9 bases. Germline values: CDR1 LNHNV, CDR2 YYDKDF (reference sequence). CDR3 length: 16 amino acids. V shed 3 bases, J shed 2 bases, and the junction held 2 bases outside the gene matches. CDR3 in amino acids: CATSRGQGAGANVLTF. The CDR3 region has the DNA TGTGCCACCAGCAGGGGACAGGGAGCTGGGGCCAACGTCCTGACTTTC.

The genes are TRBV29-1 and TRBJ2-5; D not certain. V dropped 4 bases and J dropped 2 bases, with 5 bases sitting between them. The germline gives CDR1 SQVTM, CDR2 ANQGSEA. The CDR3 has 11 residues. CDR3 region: CSVAGQETQYF. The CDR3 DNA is TGCAGCGTTGCTGGTCAAGAGACCCAGTACTTC.

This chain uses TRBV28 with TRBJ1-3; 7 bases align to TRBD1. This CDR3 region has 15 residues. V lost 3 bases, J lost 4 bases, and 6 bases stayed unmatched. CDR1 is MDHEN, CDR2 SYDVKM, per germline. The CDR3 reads CASSLPGGQGNTIYF. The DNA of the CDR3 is TGTGCCAGCAGTTTGCCAGGGGGGCAAGGAAACACCATATATTTT.

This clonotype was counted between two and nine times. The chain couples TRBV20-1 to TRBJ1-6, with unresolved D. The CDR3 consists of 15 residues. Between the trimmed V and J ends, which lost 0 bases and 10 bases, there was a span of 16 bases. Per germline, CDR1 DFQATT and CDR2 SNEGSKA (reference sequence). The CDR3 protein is CSARDSTGFVSPLHF. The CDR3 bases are TGCAGTGCTAGAGATTCCACCGGGTTTGTCTCACCCCTCCACTTT.

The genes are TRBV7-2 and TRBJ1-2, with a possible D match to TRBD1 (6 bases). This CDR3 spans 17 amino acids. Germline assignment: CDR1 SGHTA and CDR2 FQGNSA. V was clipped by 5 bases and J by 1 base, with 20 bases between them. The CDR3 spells CASSPYRIGGINYGYTF. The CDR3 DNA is TGTGCCAGCAGCCCCTACAGGATAGGGGGGATTAACTATGGCTACACCTTC.

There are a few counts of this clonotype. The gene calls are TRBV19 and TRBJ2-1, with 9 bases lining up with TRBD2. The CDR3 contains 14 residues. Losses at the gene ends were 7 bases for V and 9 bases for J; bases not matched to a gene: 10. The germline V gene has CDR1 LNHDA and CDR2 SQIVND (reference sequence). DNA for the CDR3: TGTGCCAGTACCCCTTTAGCGGGAGTTGCTGAGCAGTTCTTC. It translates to CASTPLAGVAEQFF.

In DNA form, the CDR3 reads TGTGCCAGCAGCATAAGACAGCGCGCACCCCTCCACTTT. Encoded protein: CASSIRQRAPLHF. The chain recombines TRBV7-3 with TRBJ1-6; maybe TRBD1 (5 bases). Trimming took off 5 bases at V and 11 bases at J, with 13 bases between the two ends. Germline V gene lookup returns CDR1 SGHTA and CDR2 FQGTGA. This CDR3 contains 13 residues.

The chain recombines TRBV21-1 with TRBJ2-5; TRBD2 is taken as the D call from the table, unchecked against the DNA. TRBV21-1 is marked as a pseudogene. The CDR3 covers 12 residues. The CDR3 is CAGLAGGETQYF. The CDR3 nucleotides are TGTGCCGGCCTAGCGGGAGGGGAGACCCAGTACTTC.

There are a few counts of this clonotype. In nucleotides, the CDR3 is TGCGCCAGCAGCCAAGGGACCATATATAATTCACCCCTCCACTTT. As protein: CASSQGTIYNSPLHF. This chain uses TRBV4-1 with TRBJ1-6; D remains ambiguous. This CDR3 comprises 15 residues. The germline V gene encodes CDR1 MGHRA and CDR2 YSYEKL. Trimming removed 1 base at V and 4 bases at J, with 8 bases between.